This T cell receptor beta chain was captured in a study of blood T cell repertoires in COVID-19. Study-wide context: T cells, B-cell-depleted T cells, or PBMCs supplied cDNA or gDNA.

Germline V gene lookup returns CDR1 MNHNS and CDR2 SASEGT. The trim removed 3 bases at V and 7 bases at J, leaving 6 bases unmatched. The CDR3 extends over 15 amino acids. Profiled with immunoSEQ multiplex PCR; TCRdb holds only in-frame clones, not every one. The data show 250,000 to 350,000 clones, about 93% seen once. Enrollment of patients from Seattle took place during active infection, with longitudinal follow-up. The sequenced sample was peripheral blood. The receptor was derived from a woman in her 30s with COVID-19, enrolled during active disease. The V call is TRBV6-1, the J call TRBJ2-1, with 10 bases fitting TRBD2. The CDR3 spells CASSDSASGSNEQFF. The CDR3 region has the DNA TGTGCCAGCAGTGATTCGGCTAGCGGGAGTAATGAGCAGTTCTTC.